The 2 T cell receptor beta chains presented below share a single source sample, sequenced in a study of blood T cell repertoires in COVID-19. Clones were sequenced by immunoSEQ multiplex PCR, and TCRdb holds only the in-frame ones, with some missing. The table lists 200,000 to 300,000 clones, almost 85% of them singletons. Material: peripheral blood. The receptors shown here come from a man between 50 and 59 years old with COVID-19, enrolled during active disease.

This chain joins TRBV2 and TRBJ1-3; D is ambiguous. The CDR3 extends over 17 amino acids. Trimming stripped 0 bases from V and 0 bases from J, with 12 bases between. Germline assignment: CDR1 SNHLY and CDR2 FYNNEI. The CDR3 region is CASSEAGLLSSGNTIYF. For the CDR3, the DNA is TGTGCCAGCAGTGAAGCAGGACTTCTTAGCTCTGGAAACACCATATATTTT.

The chain combines TRBV4-1 with TRBJ2-2, with 11 positions matching TRBD1. The CDR3 is 16 amino acids. With 3 bases clipped from V and 4 bases from J, the junction kept 4 bases outside the gene matches. CDR1 is MGHRA and CDR2 is YSYEKL in the germline V gene. CDR3 in amino acids: CASSQDRGQGTGELFF. CDR3 DNA: TGCGCCAGCAGCCAGGACAGGGGGCAGGGCACCGGGGAGCTGTTTTTT.